This entry lists 22 T cell receptor beta chains sequenced from one sample in a study of blood T cell repertoires in COVID-19. Clones were read by immunoSEQ multiplex PCR, and TCRdb kept only the in-frame ones, dropping some. The sample has roughly 34,000 clones; 88% are singletons. The sample taken for sequencing was peripheral blood. The source is a woman over 75 with active or convalescent COVID-19.

The CDR3 here is CATSRVSVTGVVHEQYF. Here the CDR3 DNA reads TGTGCCACCAGCAGAGTATCAGTTACAGGGGTCGTCCACGAGCAGTACTTC. The chain links TRBV15 to TRBJ2-7; 7 bases agree with TRBD1. J was trimmed by 5 bases and V by 1 base; bases with no gene match: 14. The germline gives CDR1 LNHNV, CDR2 YYDKDF (reference sequence). CDR3 length: 17 residues.

This chain links TRBV5-1 with TRBJ1-5; tentatively, D is TRBD1 (5 bases). The germline V gene encodes CDR1 SGHRS and CDR2 YFSETQ. CDR3 length: 14 residues. Trimming removed 0 bases from V and 5 bases from J, with 9 bases in between. The CDR3 bases are TGCGCCAGCAGCTTGGAGCCCAGGGATCAGCCCCAGCATTTT. This gives the protein CASSLEPRDQPQHF.

V gene TRBV6-5 combines with J gene TRBJ2-7, with D perhaps matching TRBD2 (6 bases). This CDR3 region has 14 residues. Germline CDR1 is MNHEY and CDR2 is SVGAGI. The V end was cut by 0 bases, the J end by 5 bases, with 11 bases between. CDR3: CASSYSTGEDEQYF. DNA of the CDR3: TGTGCCAGCAGTTACTCGACCGGGGAGGACGAGCAGTACTTC.

The chain couples TRBV7-3 to TRBJ2-1, with 8 nucleotides matching TRBD2. The V and J ends lost 2 bases and 0 bases, in that order; junction bases with no gene match: 3. Germline V CDR1 and CDR2: SGHTA, FQGTGA. This CDR3 spans 16 amino acids. The CDR3 loop reads CASSLGAGVSYNEQFF. Here the CDR3 DNA reads TGTGCCAGCAGCTTAGGAGCGGGGGTCTCCTACAATGAGCAGTTCTTC.

The V and J genes are TRBV24-1 and TRBJ2-1, with 13 bases lining up with TRBD2. V gave up 5 bases and J gave up 8 bases; unmatched junction bases: 5. The CDR3 sequence is 15 residues long. Germline CDR1 reads KGHDR; CDR2 reads SFDVKD. The CDR3 loop is CATSVGTSGADEQFF. The CDR3 coding sequence is TGTGCCACCAGTGTGGGGACTAGCGGGGCGGATGAGCAGTTCTTC.

The chain carries TRBV5-1 and TRBJ1-6; TRBD1 matches at 8 bases. V was pared by 2 bases and J by 9 bases, with 7 bases of the junction left unmatched. This CDR3 has 15 amino acids. CDR1 is SGHRS, CDR2 YFSETQ, per germline. The DNA for the CDR3 is TGCGCCAGCAGCTTACAGGGGGTTCGAAGTTCACCCCTCCACTTT. Translating gives CASSLQGVRSSPLHF.

This chain links TRBV5-6 with TRBJ1-1, with a tentative D call TRBD1 (6 bases). CDR3 length: 13 amino acids. Trimming cost V 5 bases and J 0 bases, with 8 bases left between them. From germline, CDR1 is SGHDT and CDR2 YYEEEE. CDR3 coding DNA: TGTGCCAGCAGGGGACATATGAACACTGAAGCTTTCTTT. Translating gives CASRGHMNTEAFF.

The V and J genes are TRBV12-3 or TRBV12-4 and TRBJ1-2, with D uncertain. The CDR3 is made up of 13 amino acids. Trimming removed 3 bases at V and 5 bases at J, with 10 bases between. CDR3 sequence reads: CASSLQPEYGYTF. In nucleotides, the CDR3 is TGTGCCAGCAGTTTGCAACCAGAATATGGCTACACCTTC.

This clone was found once. V and J are TRBV7-2 and TRBJ2-1; no definite D call. Germline CDR1 is SGHTA and CDR2 is FQGNSA. Trimming left V 1 base short and J 6 bases short, with 7 bases between. CDR3 length equals 13 residues. The CDR3 sequence is CASSLVPVNEQFF. In DNA, the CDR3 is TGTGCCAGCAGCTTAGTCCCGGTCAATGAGCAGTTCTTC.

The chain employs TRBV5-1 and TRBJ1-2, with 12 bases matching TRBD1. The CDR3 runs to 17 residues. Germline CDR1 is SGHRS and CDR2 is YFSETQ. The V segment lost 4 bases and the J segment 4 bases; nucleotides outside the gene matches: 11. The CDR3: CASSRPGTGGQGYGYTF. Here the CDR3 DNA reads TGCGCCAGCAGCCGTCCCGGGACAGGGGGCCAGGGCTATGGCTACACCTTC.

The chain carries TRBV7-3 and TRBJ2-3, with a tentative D call TRBD2 (5 bases). This CDR3 spans 17 amino acids. CDR1 is SGHTA and CDR2 is FQGTGA in the germline V gene. V was trimmed by 5 bases and J by 4 bases, leaving 22 bases between them. The CDR3 bases are TGTGCCAGCAGCCCACGAGGACTTATGGGCCCCCCAGATACGCAGTATTTT. This translates into CASSPRGLMGPPDTQYF.

The rearrangement uses TRBV18 and TRBJ2-1, with D maybe TRBD1 (5 bases). The V end was cut by 3 bases, the J end by 7 bases, with 13 bases between. This CDR3 comprises 14 residues. CDR1 and CDR2 from the germline V gene are KGHSH and LQKENI. The CDR3 DNA follows: TGTGCCAGCTCACCCGGTCAGGGAAATAATGAGCAGTTCTTC. This sequence encodes CASSPGQGNNEQFF.

V and J are TRBV18 and TRBJ1-1; 7 nucleotides agree with TRBD1. This CDR3 is 15 amino acids long. Germline V gene sequence: CDR1 KGHSH, CDR2 LQKENI. Germline trimming cut 0 bases from V and 1 base from J; bases unmatched to any gene: 2. Here the CDR3 DNA reads TGTGCCAGCTCACCACCCGGACAGGCGAACACTGAAGCTTTCTTT. It encodes CASSPPGQANTEAFF.

The rearrangement links TRBV9 to TRBJ2-2; D remains unclear. The V end was cut by 1 base, the J end by 3 bases, with 10 bases between. From germline, CDR1 is SGDLS and CDR2 YYNGEE. The CDR3 consists of 15 residues. Here the CDR3 reads CASSVTASYTGELFF. The CDR3 DNA sequence: TGTGCCAGCAGCGTAACAGCAAGTTACACCGGGGAGCTGTTTTTT. Full variable domain (missing parts from reference TRBV9 and TRBJ2-2): DSGVTQTPKHLITATGQRVTLRCSPRSGDLSVYWYQQSLDQGLQFLIQYYNGEERAKGNILERFSAQQFPDLHSELNLSSLELGDSALYFCASSVTASYTGELFFGEGSRLTVL.

The DNA of the CDR3 is TGCGCCAGCAGCTTTGAAATTGGAGGGGGCGCTTATGGCTACACCTTC. Amino acid sequence: CASSFEIGGGAYGYTF. The chain employs TRBV5-1 and TRBJ1-2; 7 nucleotides match TRBD1. In germline, CDR1 is SGHRS, CDR2 YFSETQ. The V gene end was trimmed by 2 bases and the J gene end by 5 bases; junction bases not matched to a gene: 12. This CDR3 contains 16 residues.

The CDR3: CSVESSGNEKLFF. The CDR3 coding sequence is TGCAGCGTTGAGAGTTCAGGGAATGAAAAACTGTTTTTT. The gene calls are TRBV29-1 and TRBJ1-4; perhaps TRBD1 as D (5 bases). V was cut by 3 bases and J by 5 bases, with 10 bases left in between. The V gene's germline CDR1 is SQVTM and CDR2 ANQGSEA. The CDR3 runs 13 residues.

The chain has TRBV5-5 and TRBJ2-1; 9 nucleotides match TRBD2. V dropped 0 bases and J dropped 10; count of bases not matched to a gene: 11. The CDR3 contains 16 residues. Germline V gene data show CDR1 as SGHKS and CDR2 as YYEKEE (reference sequence). CDR3: CASSLGALAGTGEQFF. The CDR3 DNA sequence: TGTGCCAGCAGCTTGGGCGCCCTAGCGGGGACCGGGGAGCAGTTCTTC. Full variable domain (remainder filled in from reference TRBV5-5 and TRBJ2-1): DAGVTQSPTHLIKTRGQQVTLRCSPISGHKSVSWYQQVLGQGPQFIFQYYEKEERGRGNFPDRFSARQFPNYSSELNVNALLLGDSALYLCASSLGALAGTGEQFFGPGTRLTVL.

The gene calls are TRBV9 and TRBJ2-3; 12 nucleotides line up with TRBD2. V shed 6 bases, J shed 0 bases, and the junction held 2 bases outside the gene matches. Looked up from germline, CDR1 is SGDLS and CDR2 is YYNGEE. The CDR3 spans 15 residues. CDR3 in amino acids: CASTTSGGSTDTQYF. Here the CDR3 DNA reads TGTGCCAGCACAACTAGCGGGGGGAGCACAGATACGCAGTATTTT.

The chain recombines TRBV10-3 with TRBJ1-1, with TRBD1 as a possible D gene (6 bases). This CDR3 has 12 amino acids. Germline V gives CDR1 ENHRY, CDR2 SYGVKD. Trimming left V 5 bases short and J 3 bases short, with 7 bases between. The CDR3 sequence: CAISTGYTEAFF. CDR3 sequence (DNA): TGTGCCATCAGTACAGGGTACACTGAAGCTTTCTTT.

The chain recombines TRBV5-1 with TRBJ1-2, with 8 bases fitting TRBD1. The V segment lost 0 bases and the J segment 14 bases; nucleotides outside the gene matches: 12. The CDR3 has 14 amino acids. CDR1 and CDR2 (germline): SGHRS, YFSETQ. The DNA of the CDR3 is TGCGCCAGCAGCTTGGCGGGACAGGCACTTTGGAATACCTTC. Residues: CASSLAGQALWNTF.

The V and J genes are TRBV10-3 and TRBJ2-2, with 10 bases lining up with TRBD1. J lost 0 bases, V lost 6 bases, and 7 bases had no gene match. Germline V gene sequence: CDR1 ENHRY, CDR2 SYGVKD. The CDR3 sequence is 17 residues long. The CDR3 here is CAISKTGTGANTGELFF. The CDR3 nucleotides read TGTGCCATCAGCAAAACCGGGACAGGGGCGAACACCGGGGAGCTGTTTTTT.

The chain has TRBV20-1 and TRBJ2-5; possibly TRBD2 for D (5 bases). The CDR3 sequence is 13 residues long. The germline V and J ends were trimmed by 3 bases and 5 bases, with 13 bases remaining between them. CDR1 is DFQATT, CDR2 SNEGSKA, per germline (reference sequence). The CDR3 region has the DNA TGCAGTGCTAGTGTGACTAACGGGGAGACCCAGTACTTC. Protein product: CSASVTNGETQYF.